The sequence of this T cell receptor (beta chain) was determined in a study of T-cell reconstitution after alpha-beta-depleted transplantation in children. General observations from the study: The authors attributed T-cell counts and diversity one year after transplant mostly to newly produced T cells.

Trimming left V 1 base short and J 0 bases short, with 9 bases between. The CDR3 length is 15 residues. Germline CDR1 SGHRS, CDR2 YFSETQ. This clonotype was counted only a few times. Its antigen is not identified. Library preparation (for TCRbeta) was performed with unique molecular identifiers. TCRdb re-called the PCR reads with MiXCR, one entry per CDR3 protein. Found here are more than 200,000 distinct CDR3 sequences, roughly 24% of them singletons; the top ten hold less than 3.5%. The sample here was PBMCs, taken before TCRalphabeta/CD19-depleted stem cell transplant. The source is a girl aged 2-15 years with Fanconi anemia, due to receive a stem cell transplant. This sequence joins TRBV5-1 and TRBJ2-3; no firm D call. CDR3: CASSLFELSTDTQYF. DNA of the CDR3: TGCGCCAGCAGCTTGTTCGAGCTCAGCACAGATACGCAGTATTTT.